This T cell receptor beta chain was sequenced for a study of tumour-infiltrating T cells in Burkitt lymphoma. Some clones are missing from TCRdb's copy, which holds only in-frame ones; the method was immunoSEQ multiplex PCR. The table includes around 45,000 clones, around 29% detected once. Germline assignment: CDR1 SGHTA and CDR2 FQGNSA. The CDR3 length is 15 residues. V gave up 1 base and J gave up 1 base, with 8 bases separating them. This receptor was obtained from a human donor with Burkitt lymphoma. The chain recombines TRBV7-2 with TRBJ1-5, with D unresolved. Sequenced: tumor tissue. CDR3 sequence: CASSLETGSNQPQHF. CDR3 coding DNA: TGTGCCAGCAGCTTAGAGACGGGAAGCAATCAGCCCCAGCATTTT.